These 9 T cell receptor beta chains were sequenced from one sample in a study of T-cell reconstitution after alpha-beta-depleted transplantation in children. As it was prepared, the TCRbeta library received unique molecular identifiers. TCRdb redid the calling of the PCR reads with MiXCR, one entry per CDR3 protein. The sample yields fewer than 700,000 distinct CDR3 sequences, approximately 12% seen once. The sample here was PBMCs, mostly from graft donor cells, taken 360 days after TCRalphabeta/CD19-depleted stem cell transplant. The receptors derive from a male patient under 18 who had a stem cell transplant for acute myeloid leukemia, so the T cells may come from the graft donor.

The sample holds many counts of this clonotype. This chain links TRBV12-3 or TRBV12-4 with TRBJ2-3; 7 bases map to TRBD2. CDR3 size: 15 residues. Trimming removed 5 bases from V and 6 bases from J; junction bases left unmatched: 11. In DNA, the CDR3 is TGTGCCAGCAGTCCCCAGGTCGGAGCGGGGGATACGCAGTATTTT. This sequence encodes CASSPQVGAGDTQYF.

The chain joins TRBV6-1 to TRBJ1-5, with no clear D. Germline V gives CDR1 MNHNS, CDR2 SASEGT. Trimming took 2 bases from V and 2 from J, leaving 10 bases between them. This CDR3 region has 15 residues. CDR3 loop: CASSELDGGNQPQHF. In nucleotides, the CDR3 is TGTGCCAGCAGTGAACTGGATGGGGGCAATCAGCCCCAGCATTTT.

About this clonotype: Sequence at one end of the junction differs from germline and may be a read error. This chain joins TRBV20-1 and TRBJ1-2; D is possibly TRBD1 (6 bases). This CDR3 is 16 amino acids long. Germline lookup yields CDR1 DFQATT and CDR2 SNEGSKA (reference sequence). DNA for the CDR3: TGCTGTGCTAGTGCCTCCGATCGGGACATCAACTATGGCTACACCTTC. It yields the protein CCASASDRDINYGYTF.

With respect to this clonotype: An end of the junction differs from the germline gene, which may be a read error. The chain employs TRBV7-8 and TRBJ2-7, with 7 positions matching TRBD1. CDR3 length equals 12 residues. Germline CDR1 reads SGHVS; CDR2 reads FQNEAQ. The chain's CDR3 is CASSLRTGNPCF. The DNA for the CDR3 is TGTGCCAGCAGCTTAAGGACAGGAAACCCCTGCTTC.

This clonotype has a count of ten or more. This chain connects TRBV12-3 or TRBV12-4 to TRBJ2-7, with a weak D call TRBD2 (6 bases). Deletions cut 8 bases from V and 2 bases from J, with 13 bases between. The CDR3 runs 13 residues. The CDR3 nucleotides are TGTGCCAGCCGGGGTAGCGGTCCCTACGAGCAGTACTTC. It yields the protein CASRGSGPYEQYF.

Many counts were recorded for this clonotype. The chain has TRBV20-1 and TRBJ2-7, with a weak D call TRBD2 (5 bases). V lost 2 bases, J lost 3 bases, and 20 bases lay in between. CDR3 size: 16 residues. CDR1 is DFQATT, CDR2 SNEGSKA, per germline (reference sequence). The CDR3 loop reads CSARPKLGVGIYEQYF. Here the CDR3 DNA reads TGCAGTGCTAGACCTAAGCTCGGGGTCGGCATCTACGAGCAGTACTTC.

The rearrangement joins TRBV28 to TRBJ2-7, with D perhaps TRBD1 (5 bases). From germline, CDR1 is MDHEN and CDR2 SYDVKM. This CDR3 contains 17 residues. V lost 3 bases and J 1 base, leaving 19 bases between the germline ends. CDR3 DNA: TGTGCCAGCAGTTTGGGGCCAGGCGGCGGAAAGTCCTACGAGCAGTACTTC. As protein: CASSLGPGGGKSYEQYF.

At least ten counts were recorded for this clonotype. The chain couples TRBV20-1 to TRBJ2-1; D might be TRBD1 or TRBD2, each matching 7 bases. CDR3 size: 16 residues. Per germline, CDR1 DFQATT and CDR2 SNEGSKA (reference sequence). Between the trimmed V and J ends, which lost 2 bases and 9 bases, there was a span of 23 bases. The CDR3 sequence is CSARHRVAGHRGEQFF. CDR3 nucleotides: TGCAGTGCTAGACATCGAGTAGCGGGTCACAGGGGTGAGCAGTTCTTC.

There are many counts of this clonotype. The genes are TRBV20-1 and TRBJ2-1, with D hard to call. The CDR3 consists of 15 residues. V lost 2 bases and J lost 4, with 15 bases in between. CDR1 and CDR2 (germline): DFQATT, SNEGSKA (reference sequence). CDR3 nucleotides: TGCAGTGCTAGATGGCCAGGAACCTTTTACAATGAGCAGTTCTTC. It translates to CSARWPGTFYNEQFF.